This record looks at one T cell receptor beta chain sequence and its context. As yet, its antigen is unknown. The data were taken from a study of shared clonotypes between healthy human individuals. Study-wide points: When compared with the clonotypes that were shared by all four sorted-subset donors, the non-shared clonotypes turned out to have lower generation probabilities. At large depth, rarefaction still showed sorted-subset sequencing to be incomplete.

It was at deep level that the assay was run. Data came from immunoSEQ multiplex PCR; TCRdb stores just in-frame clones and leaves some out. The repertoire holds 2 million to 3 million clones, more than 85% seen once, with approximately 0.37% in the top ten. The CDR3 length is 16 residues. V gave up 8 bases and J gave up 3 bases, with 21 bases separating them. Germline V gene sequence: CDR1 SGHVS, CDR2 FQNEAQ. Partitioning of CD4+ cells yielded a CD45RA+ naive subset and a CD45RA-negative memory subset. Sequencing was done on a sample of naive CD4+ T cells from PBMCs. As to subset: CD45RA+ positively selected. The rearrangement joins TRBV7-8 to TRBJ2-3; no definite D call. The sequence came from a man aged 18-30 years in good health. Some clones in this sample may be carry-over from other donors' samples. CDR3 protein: CASAPGLAFETDTQYF. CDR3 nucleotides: TGTGCCAGCGCACCAGGCTTGGCTTTTGAGACAGATACGCAGTATTTT.